This T cell receptor beta chain was sequenced in a study of blood T cell repertoires in COVID-19 (dated by TCRdb to about 2020). In the study overall: Collaborator samples came from the United States, Italy and Spain and covered acute and convalescent phases of COVID-19. The prospective study material was composed of cDNA or gDNA derived from T cells, B-cell-depleted T cells, or PBMCs. Subjects who had been exposed to COVID-19, were actively infected with it, or had recovered from it provided the deeply sampled blood TCRbeta repertoires that made up the dataset. The repertoires were released in a freely available public database intended as a resource for research on the immune response to SARS-CoV-2. The samples were drawn from the first 160 participants of the ongoing ImmuneRACE study and from over 950 subjects provided by 6 global collaborators. The sample metadata nearly always contained a de-identified subject ID, COVID-19 status, age in years and sex. Where available, HLA class I and class II types were taken from metadata supplied by the sample provider and were not determined by assay-based typing. The investigation overall reported the following: The amount of clinical and demographic metadata varied by source and participant and was provided uncurated.

The CDR3 sequence holds 15 residues, the cysteine and phenylalanine included. Of all the DNA, just the CDR3 is kept, 45 bases in frame from base 1. CDR1 and CDR2 (MNHEY, SMNVEV) derive from the germline V gene (reference sequence). V and J are truncated by 5 bases and 5 bases respectively, leaving an intervening sequence of 18 bases. Of note for this clone: Its antigen specificity is not known. No base-level quality is on record; no much larger clone is a single base apart.

Whole blood was collected in K2EDTA tubes by collaborating institutions according to the institutions' own protocols. Collaborator samples were shipped for TCRbeta analysis as frozen whole blood, isolated PBMCs, or DNA extracted from either sample type. TCRbeta CDR3 regions were amplified from genomic DNA by means of the immunoSEQ Assay, a bias-controlled multiplex PCR. Per the authors' processing: The number of nucleated cells in each sample was estimated by amplification of reference gene primers within the assay. To quantify the absolute abundance of each unique TCRbeta CDR3 rearrangement, sequence reads were collapsed and filtered. For each sample, productive Simpson clonality was calculated by taking the square root of Simpson's diversity index across productive rearrangements. TCRdb stores this immuneACCESS table with in-frame sequences only. Part of the clones is absent; in the studies checked, under half of the shortfall reflects unresolved V genes, and no reason is known for the rest. Clone size and V and J calls were adopted from that table, with D and trimming inferred from the DNA. The sample has 44,000 or so clones on record, about 81% of them singletons. The ten largest account for about 4.4% of the sample.

The rearrangement joined TRBV27 to TRBJ2-5; the D gene is not confidently resolved. This TCR came from a man aged 50-59 years with active COVID-19. Source material: peripheral blood. The base sequence is TGTGCCAGCAGTATTAATATGGGCCCCAGGGAGACCCAGTACTTC. Its translation is CASSINMGPRETQYF.